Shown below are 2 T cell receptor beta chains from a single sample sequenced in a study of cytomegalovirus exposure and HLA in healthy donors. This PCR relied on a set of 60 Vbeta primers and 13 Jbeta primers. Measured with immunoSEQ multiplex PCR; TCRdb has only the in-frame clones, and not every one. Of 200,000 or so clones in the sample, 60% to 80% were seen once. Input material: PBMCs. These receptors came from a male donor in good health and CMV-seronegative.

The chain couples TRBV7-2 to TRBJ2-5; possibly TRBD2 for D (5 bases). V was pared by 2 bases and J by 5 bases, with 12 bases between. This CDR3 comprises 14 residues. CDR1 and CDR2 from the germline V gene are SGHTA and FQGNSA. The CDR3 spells CASSLLPGSETQYF. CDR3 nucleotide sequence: TGTGCCAGCAGCTTATTACCGGGGTCGGAGACCCAGTACTTC.

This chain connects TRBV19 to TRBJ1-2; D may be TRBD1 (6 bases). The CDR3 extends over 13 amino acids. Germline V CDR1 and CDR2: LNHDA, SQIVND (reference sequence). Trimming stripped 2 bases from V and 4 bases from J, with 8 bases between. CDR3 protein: CASSIQQGYGYTF. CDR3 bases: TGTGCCAGTAGTATACAACAGGGCTATGGCTACACCTTC.